This TCR beta chain comes out of a study of shared clonotypes between healthy human individuals. Germline trimming cut 4 bases from V and 7 bases from J; bases unmatched to any gene: 6. The CDR3 loop spans 14 amino acids. Germline CDR1 reads SGHNT; CDR2 reads YYREEE (reference sequence). Produced via immunoSEQ multiplex PCR; TCRdb's table is partial and in-frame only. This table holds 2 million to 3 million clones, just over 90% found once. J is TRBJ1-1 and V is TRBV5-4; 11 bases match TRBD1. The sequencing input was naive CD4+ T cells sorted from blood. The subset is: CD45RA+ positively selected. The receptor's source is a man aged 18 to 29 in good health. DNA of the CDR3: TGTGCCAGCAGCCTTAAAGGGACAGGGGGTGAAGCTTTCTTT. It codes for CASSLKGTGGEAFF. Combining the CDR3 with reference TRBV5-4 and TRBJ1-1 gives the whole variable domain ETGVTQSPTHLIKTRGQQVTLRCSSQSGHNTVSWYQQALGQGPQFIFQYYREEENGRGNFPPRFSGLQFPNYSSELNVNALELDDSALYLCASSLKGTGGEAFFGQGTRLTVV.